This T cell receptor beta chain was recorded in a study of glioma-infiltrating T cells. Study-level findings and limits: Tissue-blood divergence was below expectation in non-neoplastic patients, above in gliomas. Very few CDR3 sequences were shared between tissue and blood.

This clonotype was counted a few times. Its antigen is not known. Amplification of TCR alpha and beta CDR3 regions from RNA used iRepertoire nested multiplex PCR. For one-step reverse transcription and amplification, roughly 95-400 ng of tissue mRNA or PBMC total RNA was used. TCRdb passed the multiplex PCR reads through MiXCR, listing each CDR3 protein once. This table has under 200,000 distinct CDR3 sequences, around 45% appearing once. CDR1 KGHSH and CDR2 LQKENI come from the germline V gene. The CDR3 length is 14 residues. Trimming took off 1 base at V and 11 bases at J, with 17 bases between the two ends.

The sample taken for sequencing was glioma tissue, nonneoplastic brain tissue, or PBMCs (not recorded which). The chain couples TRBV18 to TRBJ1-1; a weak D match, TRBD1 (5 bases). This receptor was taken from a human donor with low-grade glioma or glioblastoma, undergoing nonglioma brain surgery, or in good health (not recorded which). Here the CDR3 reads CASSPREGLMGAFF. The CDR3 coding sequence is TGTGCCAGCTCACCACGAGAGGGACTAATGGGGGCTTTCTTT.